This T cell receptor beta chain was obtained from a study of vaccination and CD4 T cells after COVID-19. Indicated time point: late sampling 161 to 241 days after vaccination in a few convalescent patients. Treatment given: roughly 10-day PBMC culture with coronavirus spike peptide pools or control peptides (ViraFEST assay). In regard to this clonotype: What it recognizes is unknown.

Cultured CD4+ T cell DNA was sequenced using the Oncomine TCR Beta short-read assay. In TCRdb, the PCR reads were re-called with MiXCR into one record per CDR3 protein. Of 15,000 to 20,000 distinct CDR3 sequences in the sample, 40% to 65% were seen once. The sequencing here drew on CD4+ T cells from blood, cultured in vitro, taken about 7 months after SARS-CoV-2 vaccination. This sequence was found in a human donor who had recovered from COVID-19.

The CDR3 DNA is TGTGCCAGCAGCTTGGGCCTCTATGGCTACACCTTC. Translating gives CASSLGLYGYTF. The chain combines TRBV11-2 with TRBJ1-2; the D is unclear. The CDR3 is 12 residues long. Germline values: CDR1 SGHAT, CDR2 FQNNGV. Trimming removed 3 bases at V and 4 bases at J, with 6 bases between. Full variable domain (outside the CDR3, taken from reference TRBV11-2 and TRBJ1-2): EAGVAQSPRYKIIEKRQSVAFWCNPISGHATLYWYQQILGQGPKLLIQFQNNGVVDDSQLPKDRFSAERLKGVDSTLKIQPAKLEDSAVYLCASSLGLYGYTFGSGTRLTVV.